Below, 4 T cell receptor beta chains from the same sample are listed, as sequenced in a study of T cells in women clearing cervical HPV infection. Using immunoSEQ multiplex PCR, the repertoire was profiled, and TCRdb retains in-frame clones only, with some absent. The data include tens of thousands of clones; the top ten clones carry around 7%. Material for sequencing was blood buffy coat. The origin of the receptors is a woman aged 18 to 69 with a cervical HPV16 infection that either progressed to CIN3+ or cleared (not recorded which).

Comments on this clone: From the germline J gene comes the end of the CDR3, since the read stops 3 residues before it. The V gene is TRBV7-2, the J gene TRBJ2-7, with TRBD1 matching over 7 bases. The junction had 8 bases not matched to a gene; V was cut back by 0 bases and J by 0 bases. Germline V gives CDR1 SGHTA, CDR2 FQGNSA. This CDR3 region has 17 residues. CDR3 DNA, as far as it was read: TGTGCCAGCAGCTTAGCCATAGGGGGCCTCCTCTCCTACGAG. Residues: CASSLAIGGLLSYE. The full CDR3 protein is CASSLAIGGLLSYEQYF.

As to this clone: The CDR3 extends 3 residues past the end of the read, so its final part is completed from the germline J gene. This chain links TRBV4-2 with TRBJ2-3, with 10 bases aligning to TRBD2. The trim removed 4 bases at V and 4 bases at J, leaving 11 bases unmatched. From germline, CDR1 is LGHNA and CDR2 YNFKEQ. The CDR3 extends over 17 amino acids. CDR3 protein: CASSPRLSGGAPDTQYF. Incomplete CDR3 DNA: TGTGCCAGCAGCCCTAGGTTGAGCGGGGGGGCCCCAGATACG.

With respect to this clone: The read terminates 3 residues before the CDR3 end, so the remaining end is supplied by the germline J gene. The chain has TRBV7-9 and TRBJ2-7; 11 bases fit TRBD1. CDR3 size: 14 residues. The J segment lost 5 bases and the V segment lost 4 bases, leaving 4 bases of the junction unmatched. Germline values: CDR1 SEHNR, CDR2 FQNEAQ (reference sequence). The CDR3 loop reads CASSSGTGGDEQYF. CDR3 DNA, as far as it was read: TGTGCCAGCAGCTCCGGGACAGGGGGTGACGAG.

With respect to this clone: The CDR3 end falls 3 residues outside the read, so it is completed with the germline J gene. This chain joins TRBV4-1 and TRBJ2-7, with TRBD2 matching over 14 bases. The trim removed 7 bases at V and 4 bases at J, leaving 3 bases unmatched. This CDR3 comprises 14 residues. Germline V gene data show CDR1 as MGHRA and CDR2 as YSYEKL. The DNA read from the CDR3 is TGCGCCAGCACCGGGACTAGCGGGAGTTACGAG. This encodes CASTGTSGSYE. The CDR3 in its entirety is CASTGTSGSYEQYF.